These 14 T cell receptor beta chains were all obtained from the same sample, sequenced in a study of CXCR3-negative and CXCR3-positive naive CD8 T cells. Libraries of TRB cDNA were made by 5' RACE and carried UMIs. No DNA is given; TCRdb re-called the 5' RACE reads and lists each CDR3 protein once. The sample totals 150,000 or so distinct CDR3 sequences. Findings of the study overall: Naive cells with CXCR3 showed TRB CDR3s that were more hydrophobic than those in CXCR3-negative naive cells.

These TCRs are of unknown antigen specificity. Material for sequencing was naive CXCR3+ CD8+ T cells from blood. Indicated subset: CD45RO-CCR7+CD27+CD95- naive CD8+ T cells expressing CXCR3 (TNR3+). The receptor set was obtained from a human donor in good health. Some clones in this sample may be carry-over from other donors' samples.

The chain carries TRBV12-3 or TRBV12-4 and TRBJ2-2; the D call of TRBD1 rests on TCRdb alone, since no DNA is present to check it. The CDR3 is made up of 15 amino acids. CDR3 protein: CASSYLTGNTGGLFF.

The CDR3 region is CAWRGAAATDTQYF. The gene calls are TRBV30 and TRBJ2-3; TCRdb returns TRBD2, unconfirmable since there is no DNA. The germline V gene has CDR1 GTSNPN and CDR2 SVGIG (reference sequence). The CDR3 sequence is 14 residues long.

The CDR3 spells CASSQETGYQETQYF. The chain is built from TRBV4-1 and TRBJ2-5; TCRdb lists TRBD1, though no DNA is available to test this call. The CDR3 covers 15 residues. CDR1 and CDR2 (germline): MGHRA, YSYEKL.

This chain links TRBV29-1 with TRBJ1-2. The CDR3 runs to 13 residues. Germline CDR1 and CDR2: SQVTM and ANQGSEA. CDR3: CSVEDTYSDGYTF. The entire variable domain, with the rest obtained from reference TRBV29-1 and TRBJ1-2, is as follows: SAVISQKPSRDICQRGTSLTIQCQVDSQVTMMFWYRQQPGQSLTLIATANQGSEATYESGFVIDKFPISRPNLTFSTLTVSNMSPEDSSIYLCSVEDTYSDGYTFGSGTRLTVV.

The chain is built from TRBV7-3 and TRBJ2-3. The CDR3 loop spans 15 amino acids. CDR1 and CDR2 from the germline V gene are SGHTA and FQGTGA. CDR3 protein: CASSLEDRSTDTQYF.

The V gene is TRBV7-3, the J gene TRBJ2-7; checking the TCRdb D call of TRBD2 is not possible without DNA. The CDR3 covers 14 residues. Looked up from germline, CDR1 is SGHTA and CDR2 is FQGTGA. The CDR3 loop reads CASSLSGETYEQYF.

J is TRBJ2-7 and V is TRBV12-3 or TRBV12-4; TCRdb selects TRBD1, and the lack of DNA leaves this call unchecked. The CDR3 covers 14 residues. This chain's CDR3 is CATTRGSGYHEQYF.

The chain has TRBV20-1 and TRBJ2-7. The CDR3 totals 14 residues. The germline CDR1 and CDR2 sequences are DFQATT and SNEGSKA (reference sequence). The chain's CDR3 is CSARRVNGYYEQYF.

The chain combines TRBV5-1 with TRBJ2-2. Germline assignment: CDR1 SGHRS and CDR2 YFSETQ. The CDR3 extends over 16 amino acids. CDR3 region: CASTYNRYANTGELFF.

The rearrangement joins TRBV5-1 to TRBJ1-1. Germline lookup yields CDR1 SGHRS and CDR2 YFSETQ. This CDR3 has 14 residues. CDR3 amino acids: CASSSGLLQEGAFF.

The J gene is TRBJ2-7, the V gene TRBV5-1; TCRdb's D call of TRBD1 is untestable without DNA. Germline V CDR1 and CDR2: SGHRS, YFSETQ. This CDR3 is built from 17 residues. This chain's CDR3 is CASSLVLRGPSSYEQYF.

V and J are TRBV29-1 and TRBJ1-1. The germline gives CDR1 SQVTM, CDR2 ANQGSEA. The CDR3 consists of 14 residues. The CDR3 region is CSVEVIRENTEAFF.

The rearrangement links TRBV5-1 to TRBJ2-7; TCRdb's D call of TRBD1 is untestable without DNA. CDR3 size: 13 residues. Germline lookup yields CDR1 SGHRS and CDR2 YFSETQ. CDR3 protein: CASSPLTLYEQYF.

The chain combines TRBV29-1 with TRBJ2-3. There are 13 residues in the CDR3. Per the germline V gene, CDR1 is SQVTM and CDR2 is ANQGSEA. The CDR3 here is CSVESASGDTQYF.